The 27 T cell receptor beta chains listed next were all sequenced from one sample in a study of T cell repertoires in cytomegalovirus infection. For these receptors, no antigen is known. From the reads, TCRdb called clonotypes with MiXCR, one entry per CDR3 protein. The sample has about 500,000 distinct CDR3 sequences, roughly a third seen once. The specimen comprised cultured PBMCs, sampled from culture after CMV antigen stimulation. These receptors originate from a human donor in good health (CMV status not recorded). Some clones in this sample may be carry-over from other donors' samples.

The chain recombines TRBV7-2 with TRBJ1-6, with 10 bases that match TRBD1. Germline V gene lookup returns CDR1 SGHTA and CDR2 FQGNSA. With V trimmed by 6 bases and J by 5 bases, 13 bases remained unmatched. The CDR3 has 18 residues. The CDR3 is CASRPSMTGTGDNSPLHF. The CDR3 nucleotides are TGTGCCAGCAGACCTAGCATGACCGGGACAGGGGATAATTCACCCCTCCACTTT.

CDR3 nucleotides: TGTGCCAGCAGTCCGAACCACGAGGCTGACACTGAAGCTTTCTTT. Protein product: CASSPNHEADTEAFF. The V gene is TRBV12-3 or TRBV12-4, the J gene TRBJ1-1, with D unclear. The germline V and J ends were trimmed by 5 bases and 3 bases, with 16 bases remaining between them. This CDR3 contains 15 residues.

V is TRBV5-4 and J is TRBJ2-1; D not resolved. The CDR3 extends over 12 amino acids. Deletions cut 4 bases from V and 5 bases from J, with 7 bases between. The germline gives CDR1 SGHNT, CDR2 YYREEE (reference sequence). CDR3 nucleotides: TGTGCCAGCAGCGGCTCAAACAATGAGCAGTTCTTC. This codes for CASSGSNNEQFF.

The chain recombines TRBV5-4 with TRBJ2-3; D might be TRBD1 (5 bases). Per germline, CDR1 SGHNT and CDR2 YYREEE (reference sequence). This CDR3 region has 16 residues. Trimming stripped 4 bases from V and 0 bases from J, with 15 bases between. DNA of the CDR3: TGTGCCAGCAGCGGGATGAGGACATCTAGCACAGATACGCAGTATTTT. Amino acids: CASSGMRTSSTDTQYF.

This clonotype was observed at least ten times. J is TRBJ2-1 and V is TRBV19, with D hard to call. The CDR3 consists of 13 residues. The germline V gene encodes CDR1 LNHDA and CDR2 SQIVND (reference sequence). The ends were cut back, 1 base at V and 9 bases at J, with 10 bases in the middle. The CDR3 bases are TGTGCCAGTAGTATAGGCTCACTCGTTGAGCAGTTCTTC. This codes for CASSIGSLVEQFF.

This chain uses TRBV7-2 with TRBJ1-1; 8 bases agree with TRBD1. Germline lookup yields CDR1 SGHTA and CDR2 FQGNSA. CDR3 length equals 13 residues. With V trimmed by 6 bases and J by 5 bases, 5 bases remained unmatched. CDR3 loop: CASRDRARTEAFF. The CDR3 DNA reads TGTGCCAGCAGGGACAGGGCGAGAACTGAAGCTTTCTTT. The complete variable domain, with remaining parts taken from reference TRBV7-2 and TRBJ1-1, reads GAGVSQSPSNKVTEKGKDVELRCDPISGHTALYWYRQSLGQGLEFLIYFQGNSAPDKSGLPSDRFSAERTGGSVSTLTIQRTQQEDSAVYLCASRDRARTEAFFGQGTRLTVV.

The genes are TRBV15 and TRBJ1-2; 11 nucleotides align to TRBD1. This CDR3 has 14 amino acids. The V segment lost 3 bases and the J segment 5 bases; nucleotides outside the gene matches: 2. The germline V gene encodes CDR1 LNHNV and CDR2 YYDKDF (reference sequence). CDR3 protein: CATSRGTGGYGYTF. As DNA, the CDR3 is TGTGCCACCAGCAGGGGGACAGGGGGATATGGCTACACCTTC.

V is TRBV10-3 and J is TRBJ2-5; tentatively, D is TRBD1 or TRBD2 (5 bases each). V was pared by 6 bases and J by 1 base, with 12 bases between. CDR3 size: 14 residues. Looked up from germline, CDR1 is ENHRY and CDR2 is SYGVKD. The chain's CDR3 is CAISRGDGQETQYF. CDR3 DNA: TGTGCCATCAGCCGAGGGGACGGCCAAGAGACCCAGTACTTC.

The chain couples TRBV28 to TRBJ2-6; TRBD1 aligns across 8 bases. The CDR3 runs 15 residues. The germline gives CDR1 MDHEN, CDR2 SYDVKM. Trimming took 2 bases from V and 6 from J; bases not matched to a gene: 3. The chain's CDR3 is CASSLGQGMANVLTF. The CDR3, as DNA: TGTGCCAGCAGTTTAGGACAGGGTATGGCCAACGTCCTGACTTTC.

The J gene is TRBJ2-2, the V gene TRBV7-2; the D is unclear. Germline V gene sequence: CDR1 SGHTA, CDR2 FQGNSA. This CDR3 is built from 16 residues. Deletions cut 5 bases from V and 0 bases from J, with 13 bases between. CDR3 bases: TGTGCCAGCAGCCCCAGACTCTCCTCGAACACCGGGGAGCTGTTTTTT. It yields the protein CASSPRLSSNTGELFF.

J is TRBJ2-1 and V is TRBV13; TRBD1 matches 7 bases. V was clipped by 1 base and J by 8 bases; unmatched bases: 17. Germline V lookup: CDR1 PRHDT, CDR2 FYEKMQ (reference sequence). This CDR3 has 18 residues. For the CDR3, the DNA is TGTGCCAGCAGCTTAGTTTCCCGGAGACTGACAGGGAAGTATGAGCAGTTCTTC. Translation: CASSLVSRRLTGKYEQFF.

This sequence joins TRBV19 and TRBJ2-1; 10 positions agree with TRBD2. Germline CDR1 and CDR2: LNHDA and SQIVND (reference sequence). The ends lost 2 bases at V and 5 bases at J; junction bases unmatched: 3. The CDR3 sequence is 15 residues long. The CDR3, as DNA: TGTGCCAGTAGTATAAAAGCGGGAGGGCACAATGAGCAGTTCTTC. Translating gives CASSIKAGGHNEQFF.

This clonotype was counted between two and nine times. The rearrangement joins TRBV4-1 to TRBJ1-1; D is uncertain. Deletions cut 0 bases from V and 0 bases from J, with 11 bases between. This CDR3 is built from 16 residues. Germline loops: CDR1 MGHRA, CDR2 YSYEKL. The DNA of the CDR3 is TGCGCCAGCAGCCAAGAAAGGCAGGAAATGAACACTGAAGCTTTCTTT. Residues: CASSQERQEMNTEAFF.

The sample holds many counts of this clonotype. V and J are TRBV7-2 and TRBJ1-4; D call uncertain. CDR1 and CDR2 from the germline V gene are SGHTA and FQGNSA. The germline V and J ends were trimmed by 2 bases and 0 bases, with 13 bases remaining between them. This CDR3 region has 17 residues. The CDR3 nucleotides are TGTGCCAGCAGCTTAAGTAACGACTACTCAACTAATGAAAAACTGTTTTTT. Translation: CASSLSNDYSTNEKLFF.

In regard to this clonotype: A much larger clone sits a single nucleotide away, making a read error possible. The CDR3 carries no conserved terminal phenylalanine or tryptophan, so it likely arises from a read error. The V and J genes are TRBV7-2 and TRBJ1-2; possibly TRBD1 for D (5 bases). The germline CDR1 and CDR2 sequences are SGHTA and FQGNSA. With 1 base removed from V and 5 bases from J, the gap between germline ends came to 14 bases. The CDR3 runs 15 residues. The CDR3 here is CASSLVVTESYGYTY. CDR3 in DNA: TGTGCCAGCAGCTTAGTAGTGACAGAGTCTTATGGCTACACCTAC.

This clonotype was counted between two and nine times. The chain has TRBV11-1 and TRBJ1-1; D is unclear. V dropped 1 base and J dropped 3 bases, with 6 bases sitting between them. The CDR3 consists of 13 residues. CDR1 SGHAT and CDR2 FQDESV come from the germline V gene (reference sequence). The CDR3 protein is CASSLVMDTEAFF. In DNA, the CDR3 is TGTGCCAGCAGCTTAGTCATGGACACTGAAGCTTTCTTT.

The J gene is TRBJ2-7, the V gene TRBV7-3; 11 positions agree with TRBD1. The ends lost 4 bases at V and 6 bases at J; junction bases unmatched: 8. Germline values: CDR1 SGHTA, CDR2 FQGTGA. The CDR3 contains 15 residues. The CDR3 sequence is CASSSLGQGASEQYF. The CDR3 DNA follows: TGTGCCAGCAGCTCCCTAGGACAGGGGGCGAGCGAGCAGTACTTC.

As to this clonotype: Mismatch with germline at one junction end may stem from a read error. This rearrangement joins TRBV28 to TRBJ1-3; unclear D gene. Germline loops: CDR1 MDHEN, CDR2 SYDVKM. This CDR3 has 13 residues. This CDR3 is CAISLGLGNTIYF. CDR3 nucleotides: TGTGCCATCAGTTTAGGGCTGGGTAACACCATATATTTT.

This chain uses TRBV27 with TRBJ2-1; 14 nucleotides agree with TRBD2. This CDR3 is built from 18 residues. CDR1 is MNHEY, CDR2 SMNVEV, per germline (reference sequence). Trimming removed 2 bases from V and 7 bases from J; junction bases left unmatched: 10. CDR3 in amino acids: CASSLRKTSGRAGNEQFF. Written as DNA, the CDR3 is TGTGCCAGCAGTTTACGGAAGACTAGCGGGAGGGCCGGTAATGAGCAGTTCTTC.

The chain couples TRBV6-2 or TRBV6-3 to TRBJ2-7, with 10 bases identical to TRBD1. The CDR3 runs to 16 residues. Unmatched junction bases numbered 14, after V lost 5 bases and J lost 7 bases. Germline-derived CDR1 and CDR2 are MNHEY and SVGEGT. In DNA, the CDR3 is TGTGCCAGCAGTCCTGGTTGGGACAGGGGTTCGTGGGAGCAGTACTTC. Protein product: CASSPGWDRGSWEQYF.

In DNA, the CDR3 is TGTGCCAGCTCGGGGACAGACTCCTACGAGCAGTACTTC. Amino acids: CASSGTDSYEQYF. The V gene is TRBV18, the J gene TRBJ2-7; 7 nucleotides match TRBD1. CDR1 and CDR2 (germline): KGHSH, LQKENI. J lost 0 bases, V lost 6 bases, and 2 bases had no gene match. This CDR3 has 13 amino acids.

A few counts support this clonotype. The chain uses TRBV28 and TRBJ2-1; the match to TRBD2 covers 11 bases. Germline V gene data show CDR1 as MDHEN and CDR2 as SYDVKM. The CDR3 extends over 17 amino acids. The V and J ends lost 6 bases and 3 bases, in that order; junction bases with no gene match: 10. CDR3 in amino acids: CASRPRSGTSGYNEQFF. In DNA, the CDR3 is TGTGCCAGCAGGCCCCGTTCCGGGACTAGCGGCTACAATGAGCAGTTCTTC.

The J gene is TRBJ1-5, the V gene TRBV6-1; a possible D gene is TRBD1 (6 bases). The CDR3 consists of 15 residues. The germline CDR1 and CDR2 sequences are MNHNS and SASEGT. The V gene lost 1 base and the J gene lost 4 bases, with 11 bases spanning the gap. CDR3 sequence reads: CASSEGKGGNQPQHF. The CDR3 DNA reads TGTGCCAGCAGTGAAGGGAAGGGGGGGAATCAGCCCCAGCATTTT.

The gene calls are TRBV7-9 and TRBJ2-1; D is possibly TRBD1 or TRBD2 (5 bases each). The CDR3 is made up of 13 amino acids. Germline V gene lookup returns CDR1 SEHNR and CDR2 FQNEAQ (reference sequence). Trimming took off 2 bases at V and 9 bases at J, with 11 bases between the two ends. The chain's CDR3 is CASSLRGAGEQFF. In DNA, the CDR3 is TGTGCCAGCAGCTTACGAGGGGCGGGTGAGCAGTTCTTC.

This clonotype was counted a few times. The DNA of the CDR3 is TGTGCCAGCAGTTTGGACATCTCCTACGAGCAGTACTTC. Residues: CASSLDISYEQYF. This chain uses TRBV12-3 or TRBV12-4 with TRBJ2-7, with D tentatively TRBD1 (5 bases). V was clipped by 3 bases and J by 0 bases, with 6 bases between them. This CDR3 comprises 13 residues.

This clonotype appeared once. The V and J genes are TRBV19 and TRBJ2-5; TRBD1 matches 12 bases. Germline V gives CDR1 LNHDA, CDR2 SQIVND (reference sequence). The CDR3 contains 15 residues. V was pared by 5 bases and J by 1 base, with 2 bases of the junction left unmatched. In DNA form, the CDR3 reads TGTGCCAGTAGTCCGGGACAGGGGGCCCAAGAGACCCAGTACTTC. This translates into CASSPGQGAQETQYF.

Worth noting for this clonotype: No conserved phenylalanine or tryptophan is present at the end of the CDR3, so a read error is the likely explanation. This chain links TRBV2 with TRBJ1-1; a weak D match, TRBD1 (6 bases). Germline V gene data show CDR1 as SNHLY and CDR2 as FYNNEI. V gave up 2 bases and J gave up 2 bases, with 12 bases separating them. This CDR3 has 15 amino acids. The CDR3 coding sequence is TGTGCCAGCAGTGAATTTCTGGGACATAACACTGAAGCTTTCATT. Residues: CASSEFLGHNTEAFI.